This T cell receptor beta chain originates from a study of T cells in Graves' hyperthyroidism and ophthalmopathy. This clonotype has just a few counts. RNA transcripts served as the template for amplifying TCR beta CDR3 regions. The TCR CDR3 first-round RT-PCR relied on the HTBI primer set. TCRdb re-analysed the multiplex PCR reads in MiXCR, keeping a single row per CDR3 protein. The data contain around 520,000 distinct CDR3 sequences, approximately 15% of them singletons. V gave up 6 bases and J gave up 0 bases; unmatched junction bases: 6. CDR3 length equals 18 residues. CDR1 is MNHNS, CDR2 SASEGT, per germline.

The chain couples TRBV6-1 to TRBJ1-6; 12 bases fit TRBD1. Sequenced input: blood. The TCR was taken from a woman in her thirties or forties with Graves' hyperthyroidism. CDR3 in amino acids: CASRSGTGGSSYNSPLHF. Here the CDR3 DNA reads TGTGCCAGCAGATCCGGGACAGGGGGCAGCTCCTATAATTCACCCCTCCACTTT.